Detailed here is one TCR beta chain. Its antigen is undetermined. This sample stems from a study of cytomegalovirus exposure and HLA in healthy donors. CDR1 LGHNA and CDR2 YSLEER come from the germline V gene. This CDR3 is 15 amino acids long. The V gene end was trimmed by 3 bases and the J gene end by 4 bases; junction bases not matched to a gene: 4. Study observations and caveats: High sensitivity and specificity were reportedly achieved when the classifier diagnosed cytomegalovirus status.

Some clones are missing from TCRdb's copy, which holds only in-frame ones; the method was immunoSEQ multiplex PCR. The table has about 180,000 clones, about 89% seen once. The chain couples TRBV4-3 to TRBJ2-2; 8 bases agree with TRBD2. Material: PBMCs. The TCR originated in a man younger than 35 in good health and CMV-seropositive. CDR3 in amino acids: CASSHGAGGTGELFF. The CDR3, as DNA: TGCGCCAGCAGCCATGGCGCGGGGGGCACCGGGGAGCTGTTTTTT.